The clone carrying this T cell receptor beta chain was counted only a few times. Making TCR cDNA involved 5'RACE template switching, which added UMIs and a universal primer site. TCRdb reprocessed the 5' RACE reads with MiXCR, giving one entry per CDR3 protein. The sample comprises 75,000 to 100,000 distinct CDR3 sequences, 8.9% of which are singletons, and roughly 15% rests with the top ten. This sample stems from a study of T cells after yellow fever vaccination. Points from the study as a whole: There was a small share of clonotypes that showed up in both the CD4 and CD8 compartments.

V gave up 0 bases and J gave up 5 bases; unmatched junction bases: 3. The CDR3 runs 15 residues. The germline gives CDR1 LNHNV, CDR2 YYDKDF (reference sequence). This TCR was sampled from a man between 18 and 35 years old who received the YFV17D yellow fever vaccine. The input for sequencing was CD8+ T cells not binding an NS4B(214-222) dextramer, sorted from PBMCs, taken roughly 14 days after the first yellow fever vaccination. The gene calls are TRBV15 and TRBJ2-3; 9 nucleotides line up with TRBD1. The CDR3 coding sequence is TGTGCCACCAGCAGAGAGGGACAGGGCCAAGATACGCAGTATTTT. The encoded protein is CATSREGQGQDTQYF.